Listed here are 25 T cell receptor beta chains from one sample, sequenced in a study of OX40 agonist ivuxolimab in advanced cancers. Clones were read by immunoSEQ multiplex PCR, and TCRdb kept only the in-frame ones, dropping some. This table has fewer than 80,000 clones, 80% to 90% appearing once. The sequencing used CD4+ or CD8+ T cells sorted from blood, collected in a trial of the OX40 agonist ivuxolimab. These TCRs come from an adult with an advanced solid tumor such as melanoma, head and neck, liver or kidney cancer.

V usage is TRBV30 and J usage is TRBJ1-4; D unclear. Trimming removed 1 base at V and 0 bases at J, with 0 bases between. The CDR3 is made up of 12 amino acids. CDR1 is GTSNPN, CDR2 SVGIG, per germline (reference sequence). The CDR3 loop reads CAWSATNEKLFF. As DNA, the CDR3 is TGTGCCTGGAGTGCAACTAATGAAAAACTGTTTTTT.

The rearrangement links TRBV19 to TRBJ2-5; D is uncertain. V dropped 7 bases and J dropped 0 bases, with 15 bases sitting between them. The CDR3 contains 15 residues. Germline assignment: CDR1 LNHDA and CDR2 SQIVND (reference sequence). The CDR3 DNA is TGTGCCAGTACTGATGGGCTGACGAACCAAGAGACCCAGTACTTC. It specifies CASTDGLTNQETQYF.

In nucleotides, the CDR3 is TGTGCCTGGGAGGCCCTACTAGCGAACAATGAGCAGTTCTTC. This codes for CAWEALLANNEQFF. This chain uses TRBV30 with TRBJ2-1; 7 bases are shared with TRBD2. V shed 5 bases, J shed 5 bases, and the junction held 9 bases outside the gene matches. The CDR3 consists of 14 residues. Germline values: CDR1 GTSNPN, CDR2 SVGIG (reference sequence).

The chain recombines TRBV7-6 with TRBJ2-2; 7 bases match TRBD2. CDR1 and CDR2 (germline): SGHVS, FNYEAQ. V shed 0 bases and J 7 bases; nucleotides not matched to a gene: 8. CDR3 length equals 16 residues. Written as DNA, the CDR3 is TGTGCCAGCAGCTTAGCGGGCGGGAGTCCCGACGGGGAGCTGTTTTTT. It translates to CASSLAGGSPDGELFF.

The chain couples TRBV7-7 to TRBJ1-1; tentative D call: TRBD1 (6 bases). The CDR3 sequence is 19 residues long. CDR1 is SSHAT and CDR2 is FNYEAQ in the germline V gene (reference sequence). V was pared by 7 bases and J by 0 bases, with 27 bases between. Here the CDR3 DNA reads TGTGCCAGCACCCCGACGGCCCGTCCGGGACACCCTATGAACACTGAAGCTTTCTTT. This gives the protein CASTPTARPGHPMNTEAFF.

The rearrangement uses TRBV5-1 and TRBJ2-7, with TRBD1 matching over 8 bases. CDR1 is SGHRS, CDR2 YFSETQ, per germline. V shed 4 bases and J 5 bases; nucleotides not matched to a gene: 8. The CDR3 has 14 residues. The CDR3, as DNA: TGCGCCAGCAGCGACCGGACAGGGAGAGACGAGCAGTACTTC. As protein: CASSDRTGRDEQYF.

The chain uses TRBV29-1 and TRBJ1-1; D not resolved. CDR1 SQVTM and CDR2 ANQGSEA come from the germline V gene. The CDR3 contains 11 residues. The V and J ends lost 4 bases and 0 bases respectively, with 3 bases between them. The DNA of the CDR3 is TGCAGCGTTGTCGTGAACACTGAAGCTTTCTTT. This gives the protein CSVVVNTEAFF.

The chain joins TRBV2 to TRBJ1-5, with D hard to call. CDR3 length equals 16 residues. Germline CDR1 is SNHLY and CDR2 is FYNNEI. V lost 8 bases, J lost 1 base, and 18 bases lay in between. This CDR3 is CASSSREARSNQPQHF. The DNA of the CDR3 is TGTGCCAGCTCTAGCCGAGAGGCTAGGAGCAATCAGCCCCAGCATTTT.

The chain is built from TRBV7-9 and TRBJ2-5; the D gene could be TRBD1 or TRBD2 (5 bases each). Trimming pared 6 bases from V and 5 bases from J, leaving 13 bases between. The CDR3 has 13 amino acids. Germline V gene sequence: CDR1 SEHNR, CDR2 FQNEAQ (reference sequence). The CDR3 nucleotides are TGTGCCAGCAGAGACCTCGGGACGGAGACCCAGTACTTC. Its translation is CASRDLGTETQYF.

By share, this clone counts as medium-sized. The rearrangement links TRBV30 to TRBJ1-1; D is uncertain. V lost 4 bases and J lost 1, with 13 bases in between. Germline CDR1 GTSNPN, CDR2 SVGIG (reference sequence). CDR3 length equals 14 residues. The CDR3 reads CAWTPLPPNTEAFF. CDR3 sequence (DNA): TGTGCCTGGACCCCCCTACCCCCGAACACTGAAGCTTTCTTT.

This clone was counted once. The chain couples TRBV13 to TRBJ2-3; 12 bases align to TRBD2. CDR1 and CDR2 (germline): PRHDT, FYEKMQ (reference sequence). The J segment lost 0 bases and the V segment lost 6 bases, leaving 10 bases of the junction unmatched. This CDR3 is 18 amino acids long. Here the CDR3 reads CASSSGTSGWASTDTQYF. The CDR3 DNA is TGTGCCAGCAGTTCCGGGACTAGCGGGTGGGCTAGCACAGATACGCAGTATTTT.

Written as DNA, the CDR3 is TGTGCCAGCAGCTCAGACAGCTACGAGCAGTACTTC. Amino acid sequence: CASSSDSYEQYF. The chain employs TRBV5-6 and TRBJ2-7, with D possibly TRBD1 on 5 matching bases. V shed 3 bases and J shed 3 bases, with 7 bases lying between them. This CDR3 region has 12 residues. Germline lookup yields CDR1 SGHDT and CDR2 YYEEEE.

This clone occurred a few times. The chain joins TRBV7-9 to TRBJ1-1; unclear D gene. CDR3 length equals 14 residues. V was pared by 8 bases and J by 1 base, with 14 bases between. Germline V gene data show CDR1 as SEHNR and CDR2 as FQNEAQ (reference sequence). This chain's CDR3 is CASSRGGANTEAFF. The CDR3 nucleotides read TGTGCCAGCTCCCGGGGAGGAGCGAACACTGAAGCTTTCTTT. The full variable domain, with the rest looked up from reference TRBV7-9 and TRBJ1-1, is DTGVSQNPRHKITKRGQNVTFRCDPISEHNRLYWYRQTLGQGPEFLTYFQNEAQLEKSRLLSDRFSAERPKGSFSTLEIQRTEQGDSAMYLCASSRGGANTEAFFGQGTRLTVV.

The genes are TRBV19 and TRBJ1-5; no clear D. CDR3 length: 13 amino acids. V was shortened by 0 bases and J by 6 bases, with 6 bases between the two germline ends. Germline lookup yields CDR1 LNHDA and CDR2 SQIVND (reference sequence). CDR3 in amino acids: CASSIDSSQPQHF. The CDR3 DNA reads as TGTGCCAGTAGTATAGACAGTAGTCAGCCCCAGCATTTT.

The gene calls are TRBV7-9 and TRBJ1-3; TRBD1 might be the D (5 bases). V shed 2 bases and J shed 0 bases, with 20 bases lying between them. The CDR3 has 19 residues. Germline CDR1 reads SEHNR; CDR2 reads FQNEAQ (reference sequence). This CDR3 reads CASSLTVGENLGSGNTIYF. The CDR3 bases are TGTGCCAGCAGCTTAACGGTGGGGGAAAATCTGGGCTCTGGAAACACCATATATTTT.

V usage is TRBV6-1 and J usage is TRBJ2-5; 10 positions agree with TRBD1. The V gene end was trimmed by 6 bases and the J gene end by 5 bases; junction bases not matched to a gene: 3. Germline assignment: CDR1 MNHNS and CDR2 SASEGT. CDR3 length: 13 amino acids. Here the CDR3 DNA reads TGTGCCAGCAGAGGGACAGGGGAGGAGACCCAGTACTTC. It encodes CASRGTGEETQYF.

This clone was detected once. The CDR3 nucleotides read TGTGCCAGCAGCTTAGATGGTGCAGGCTACTACGAGCAGTACTTC. It is translated as CASSLDGAGYYEQYF. This rearrangement joins TRBV11-2 to TRBJ2-7; D is unresolved. CDR3 length equals 15 residues. Germline V lookup: CDR1 SGHAT, CDR2 FQNNGV. Trimming took 0 bases from V and 3 from J, leaving 12 bases between them.

This chain links TRBV28 with TRBJ1-3, with a weak D call TRBD1 (6 bases). Trimming cost V 6 bases and J 2 bases, with 17 bases left between them. From germline, CDR1 is MDHEN and CDR2 SYDVKM. There are 16 residues in the CDR3. This chain's CDR3 is CASRTSTGSAGNTIYF. In DNA, the CDR3 is TGTGCCAGCAGGACTTCGACAGGATCCGCTGGAAACACCATATATTTT.

This clone was counted at least ten times. The V and J genes are TRBV28 and TRBJ2-6; D is unresolved. With 8 bases removed from V and 0 bases from J, the gap between germline ends came to 11 bases. The CDR3 runs 15 residues. CDR1 is MDHEN, CDR2 SYDVKM, per germline. The CDR3 is CASSLTLSGANVLTF. In nucleotides, the CDR3 is TGTGCCAGCTCCCTAACCCTCTCTGGGGCCAACGTCCTGACTTTC.

The J gene is TRBJ1-2, the V gene TRBV19, with D maybe TRBD1 (5 bases). CDR1 is LNHDA and CDR2 is SQIVND in the germline V gene (reference sequence). The CDR3 sequence is 11 residues long. With 8 bases removed from V and 4 bases from J, the gap between germline ends came to 8 bases. The CDR3, as DNA: TGTGCCAGTCTTGACAGCTATGGCTACACCTTC. Protein product: CASLDSYGYTF.

This chain links TRBV28 with TRBJ1-5; a weak D match, TRBD1 (6 bases). V lost 8 bases to trimming and J lost 7 bases, with 21 bases between them. The CDR3 covers 15 residues. Germline values: CDR1 MDHEN, CDR2 SYDVKM. CDR3 region: CASHSVGGGAQPQHF. In DNA form, the CDR3 reads TGTGCCAGCCATTCGGTAGGGGGGGGAGCGCAGCCCCAGCATTTT.

The chain combines TRBV15 with TRBJ2-1, with D perhaps assigned TRBD1 or TRBD2 (5 bases each). Germline V gives CDR1 LNHNV, CDR2 YYDKDF (reference sequence). Trimming removed 1 base from V and 4 bases from J, with 14 bases in between. The CDR3 has 16 residues. The CDR3: CATSRGRGGVYNEQFF. CDR3 bases: TGTGCCACCAGCAGAGGACGTGGGGGTGTGTACAATGAGCAGTTCTTC.

The chain has TRBV6-1 and TRBJ1-2; the D gene is possibly TRBD1 (5 bases). CDR1 and CDR2 from the germline V gene are MNHNS and SASEGT. The V end lost 2 bases, the J end lost 6 bases, and 13 bases lay between the germline ends. The CDR3 is 14 residues long. The CDR3 DNA reads as TGTGCCAGCAGTGAACTGGGCAGGGCTGATGGCTACACCTTC. Its translation: CASSELGRADGYTF.

This clone was detected once. The CDR3 nucleotides read TGCGCCAGCAGCCCGGAGGAGTTACATGAGCAGTTCTTC. Amino acid sequence: CASSPEELHEQFF. The chain recombines TRBV5-1 with TRBJ2-1; D is possibly TRBD2 (5 bases). CDR1 and CDR2 (germline): SGHRS, YFSETQ. This CDR3 contains 13 residues. V was clipped by 4 bases and J by 8 bases, with 13 bases between them. The entire variable domain, with the rest obtained from reference TRBV5-1 and TRBJ2-1, is as follows: KAGVTQTPRYLIKTRGQQVTLSCSPISGHRSVSWYQQTPGQGLQFLFEYFSETQRNKGNFPGRFSGRQFSNSRSEMNVSTLELGDSALYLCASSPEELHEQFFGPGTRLTVL.

J is TRBJ1-1 and V is TRBV27; D remains ambiguous. Germline V lookup: CDR1 MNHEY, CDR2 SMNVEV (reference sequence). The CDR3 loop spans 14 amino acids. V was trimmed by 2 bases and J by 0 bases, leaving 7 bases between them. CDR3 sequence: CASSLSTMNTEAFF. The CDR3 bases are TGTGCCAGCAGTTTAAGCACCATGAACACTGAAGCTTTCTTT.